The present entry profiles one TCR beta chain with its context. What it binds is not known. Libraries were prepared by immunoSEQ multiplex PCR; TCRdb keeps only in-frame clonotypes and omits some of them. In the table there are around 140,000 clones, about 93% of which are singletons. The sample is drawn from a study of T cell responses to AZD1222 COVID-19 vaccine. Study summary: Pooling covered second doses at about 4 or about 12 weeks.

This CDR3 contains 16 residues. CDR1 and CDR2 from the germline V gene are SGHDT and YYEEEE. V lost 0 bases and J lost 6, with 15 bases in between. Findings of the study overall: Donors were largely white British and mainly female; clonal diversity was possibly underestimated.

The sample was peripheral blood, taken on day 0 of AZD1222 vaccination. This sequence joins TRBV5-6 and TRBJ2-2, with D unclear. The source is an adult in good health. The CDR3 region has the DNA TGTGCCAGCAGCTTGGGAACCACCGACGGCGCCGGGGAGCTGTTTTTT. This codes for CASSLGTTDGAGELFF.